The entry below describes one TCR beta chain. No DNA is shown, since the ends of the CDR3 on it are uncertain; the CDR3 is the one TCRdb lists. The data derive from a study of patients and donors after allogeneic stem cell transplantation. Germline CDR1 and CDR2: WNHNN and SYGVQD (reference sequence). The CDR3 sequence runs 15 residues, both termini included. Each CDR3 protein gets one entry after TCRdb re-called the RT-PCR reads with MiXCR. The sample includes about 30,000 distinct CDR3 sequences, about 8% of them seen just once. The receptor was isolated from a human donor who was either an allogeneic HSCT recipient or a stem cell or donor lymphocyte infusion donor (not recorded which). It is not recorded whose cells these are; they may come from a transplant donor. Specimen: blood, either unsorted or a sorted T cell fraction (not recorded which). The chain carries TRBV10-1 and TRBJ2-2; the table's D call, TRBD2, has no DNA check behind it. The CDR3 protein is CASGEGAPSRGAVFF.